A single sample is the source of the 26 T cell receptor beta chains below, sequenced in a study of OX40 agonist ivuxolimab in advanced cancers. Assay used: immunoSEQ multiplex PCR; TCRdb lists only in-frame clones, some missing. The repertoire has around 30,000 clones, roughly 79% of them found once; the top ten carry around 10%. The source was CD4+ or CD8+ T cells sorted from blood, collected in a trial of the OX40 agonist ivuxolimab. All receptors derive from an adult with an advanced solid tumor such as melanoma, head and neck, liver or kidney cancer.

This clone occurred once. The rearrangement uses TRBV7-3 and TRBJ2-7; D may be TRBD2 (6 bases). The CDR3 is 14 amino acids. The germline V gene encodes CDR1 SGHTA and CDR2 FQGTGA. Trimming removed 5 bases at V and 4 bases at J, with 15 bases between. The CDR3 protein is CASSPGDGGYEQYF. CDR3 DNA: TGTGCCAGCAGCCCGGGGGACGGGGGATACGAGCAGTACTTC.

This clone showed up just a few times. V and J are TRBV6-5 and TRBJ2-2; TRBD1 might be the D (7 bases). The germline V and J ends were trimmed by 8 bases and 6 bases, with 19 bases remaining between them. In germline, CDR1 is MNHEY, CDR2 SVGAGI. The CDR3 is made up of 15 amino acids. The CDR3, as DNA: TGTGCCAGCCTGACAGTCAGGGGGGCGGCCGGGGAGCTGTTTTTT. It encodes CASLTVRGAAGELFF.

The chain employs TRBV12-5 and TRBJ1-5; TRBD1 matches at 8 bases. Looked up from germline, CDR1 is LGHNT and CDR2 is FRNRAP. The CDR3 runs 17 residues. J gave up 7 bases and V 5 bases, and 16 bases lay outside the gene matches. As DNA, the CDR3 is TGTGCTAGTGGTCTCTACCCACCGGGACAGGTAGGACAGCCCCAGCATTTT. This sequence encodes CASGLYPPGQVGQPQHF.

The chain uses TRBV7-9 and TRBJ2-5; no clear D gene. V gave up 6 bases and J gave up 5 bases, with 13 bases separating them. The germline V gene has CDR1 SEHNR and CDR2 FQNEAQ (reference sequence). The CDR3 runs to 13 residues. The CDR3 DNA sequence: TGTGCCAGCAGGTTTTTAGGGTGGGAGACCCAGTACTTC. Its protein product is CASRFLGWETQYF.

The chain combines TRBV4-1 with TRBJ1-6; 8 bases fit TRBD1. Germline V gives CDR1 MGHRA, CDR2 YSYEKL. The CDR3 has 18 amino acids. J was trimmed by 0 bases and V by 1 base; bases with no gene match: 5. CDR3 residues: CASSQGAGQDSYNSPLHF. CDR3 nucleotides: TGCGCCAGCAGCCAAGGTGCGGGACAGGACTCCTATAATTCACCCCTCCACTTT.

The chain employs TRBV7-9 and TRBJ1-2; TRBD1 might be the D (5 bases). V gave up 4 bases and J gave up 8 bases, with 17 bases separating them. The germline gives CDR1 SEHNR, CDR2 FQNEAQ (reference sequence). The CDR3 extends over 14 amino acids. CDR3 loop: CASSSLLAGEGYTF. The DNA of the CDR3 is TGTGCCAGCAGCTCGCTCCTCGCGGGGGAAGGCTACACCTTC.

V gene TRBV28 combines with J gene TRBJ2-2; 7 nucleotides agree with TRBD2. V gave up 2 bases and J gave up 6 bases; unmatched junction bases: 3. Germline CDR1 and CDR2: MDHEN and SYDVKM. The CDR3 covers 14 residues. CDR3 amino acids: CASSLLAGAGELFF. DNA of the CDR3: TGTGCCAGCAGTTTACTGGCGGGGGCCGGGGAGCTGTTTTTT. The full variable domain, in which reference TRBV28 and TRBJ2-2 provide the parts outside the CDR3, is DVKVTQSSRYLVKRTGEKVFLECVQDMDHENMFWYRQDPGLGLRLIYFSYDVKMKEKGDIPEGYSVSREKKERFSLILESASTNQTSMYLCASSLLAGAGELFFGEGSRLTVL.

V usage is TRBV7-9 and J usage is TRBJ2-7; TRBD2 agrees at 7 bases. The germline CDR1 and CDR2 sequences are SEHNR and FQNEAQ (reference sequence). The CDR3 sequence is 15 residues long. V dropped 2 bases and J dropped 0; count of bases not matched to a gene: 4. The CDR3 DNA sequence: TGTGCCAGCAGCTTACGGCGGGGGAGCTCCTACGAGCAGTACTTC. This gives the protein CASSLRRGSSYEQYF.

The chain uses TRBV5-4 and TRBJ1-2; 7 bases map to TRBD1. V shed 4 bases and J 5 bases; nucleotides not matched to a gene: 5. This CDR3 contains 13 residues. The V gene's germline CDR1 is SGHNT and CDR2 YYREEE (reference sequence). As DNA, the CDR3 is TGTGCCAGCAGCCCGGACAGGCTATATGGCTACACCTTC. This gives the protein CASSPDRLYGYTF.

The chain is built from TRBV4-3 and TRBJ1-5, with a possible D match to TRBD1 (5 bases). Per germline, CDR1 LGHNA and CDR2 YSLEER. Trimming shortened V by 2 bases and J by 7 bases, and 18 bases separated the two germline ends. The CDR3 loop spans 16 amino acids. CDR3 in amino acids: CASSQLGEGDGQPQHF. The CDR3 coding sequence is TGCGCCAGCAGCCAACTGGGGGAGGGTGATGGCCAGCCCCAGCATTTT.

The J gene is TRBJ2-1, the V gene TRBV11-3; 9 bases are shared with TRBD2. The V segment lost 5 bases and the J segment 6 bases; nucleotides outside the gene matches: 2. The CDR3 runs to 13 residues. From germline, CDR1 is SGHNT and CDR2 YENEEA. In DNA form, the CDR3 reads TGTGCCAGCAGCCGCGGGGGGGCCAATGAGCAGTTCTTC. Its translation is CASSRGGANEQFF.

The rearrangement joins TRBV10-3 to TRBJ2-7; no reliable D call. Trimming stripped 11 bases from V and 0 bases from J, with 8 bases between. The CDR3 is 11 amino acids. The germline V gene has CDR1 ENHRY and CDR2 SYGVKD. CDR3 coding DNA: TGTGCCTCCTTCAGCTCCTACGAGCAGTACTTC. Translated, it gives CASFSSYEQYF.

The chain is built from TRBV30 and TRBJ2-3; no clear D. Germline CDR1 GTSNPN, CDR2 SVGIG (reference sequence). The CDR3 runs 15 residues. V lost 0 bases to trimming and J lost 2 bases, with 12 bases between them. The CDR3 bases are TGTGCCTGGAGTGTTCTAGAGGCATACACAGATACGCAGTATTTT. Translation: CAWSVLEAYTDTQYF.

This chain joins TRBV4-3 and TRBJ2-7; D unclear. Germline V gives CDR1 LGHNA, CDR2 YSLEER. CDR3 size: 15 residues. Between the trimmed V and J ends, which lost 0 bases and 4 bases, there was a span of 13 bases. The CDR3 sequence is CASSQDSGALYEQYF. CDR3 nucleotides: TGCGCCAGCAGCCAAGATTCCGGTGCCCTTTACGAGCAGTACTTC.

This clone appeared a single time. The chain carries TRBV29-1 and TRBJ2-3; 7 nucleotides line up with TRBD2. CDR1 is SQVTM, CDR2 ANQGSEA, per germline. J gave up 2 bases and V 6 bases, and 11 bases lay outside the gene matches. CDR3 size: 15 residues. CDR3 in DNA: TGCAGCGTCGCGGGGCGGACTAGGCACACAGATACGCAGTATTTT. As protein: CSVAGRTRHTDTQYF.

The chain recombines TRBV6-5 with TRBJ1-1; the D gene is possibly TRBD1 (6 bases). Germline CDR1 is MNHEY and CDR2 is SVGAGI. V was cut by 2 bases and J by 3 bases, with 10 bases left in between. The CDR3 is 14 residues long. CDR3 sequence (DNA): TGTGCCAGCAGTTACACAGGGTTGGACACTGAAGCTTTCTTT. Translated: CASSYTGLDTEAFF.

The chain combines TRBV13 with TRBJ1-1; no clear D. V lost 0 bases and J 5 bases, leaving 4 bases between the germline ends. Germline V gives CDR1 PRHDT, CDR2 FYEKMQ (reference sequence). The CDR3 runs to 12 residues. The CDR3 loop is CASSLGQTEAFF. The DNA of the CDR3 is TGTGCCAGCAGCTTAGGACAGACTGAAGCTTTCTTT.

This chain joins TRBV5-4 and TRBJ1-4; no definite D call. Trimming cost V 0 bases and J 7 bases, with 7 bases left between them. The length of the CDR3 is 13 residues. Germline lookup yields CDR1 SGHNT and CDR2 YYREEE (reference sequence). CDR3 coding DNA: TGTGCCAGCAGCTTGGACGGCGGTGAAAAACTGTTTTTT. Translation: CASSLDGGEKLFF. The entire variable domain, with the rest obtained from reference TRBV5-4 and TRBJ1-4, is as follows: ETGVTQSPTHLIKTRGQQVTLRCSSQSGHNTVSWYQQALGQGPQFIFQYYREEENGRGNFPPRFSGLQFPNYSSELNVNALELDDSALYLCASSLDGGEKLFFGSGTQLSVL.

In this sample, this clone turned up a few times. The gene calls are TRBV25-1 and TRBJ2-7; 7 bases are shared with TRBD1. The germline V gene encodes CDR1 MGHDK and CDR2 SYGVNS. Trimming cost V 6 bases and J 5 bases; bases outside gene matches: 4. The CDR3 extends over 12 amino acids. The CDR3 is CASSHRGDEQYF. In DNA form, the CDR3 reads TGTGCCAGCAGCCACAGGGGCGACGAGCAGTACTTC.

This clone was detected only a few times. The chain combines TRBV7-8 with TRBJ2-1; 7 nucleotides align to TRBD2. Trimming cost V 1 base and J 7 bases; bases outside gene matches: 4. Germline lookup yields CDR1 SGHVS and CDR2 FQNEAQ. This CDR3 is built from 14 residues. The CDR3 loop reads CASSLGGGSNEQFF. Here the CDR3 DNA reads TGTGCCAGCAGCTTAGGGGGGGGGAGTAATGAGCAGTTCTTC.

The V gene is TRBV18, the J gene TRBJ2-1, with 10 bases aligning to TRBD2. V was pared by 2 bases and J by 7 bases, with 8 bases of the junction left unmatched. Germline loops: CDR1 KGHSH, CDR2 LQKENI. The CDR3 has 16 amino acids. The CDR3 bases are TGTGCCAGCTCACCAGAATCTAGCGGGGGAGTTAATGAGCAGTTCTTC. Translated: CASSPESSGGVNEQFF. The full variable domain, completed using reference TRBV18 and TRBJ2-1, is NAGVMQNPRHLVRRRGQEARLRCSPMKGHSHVYWYRQLPEEGLKFMVYLQKENIIDESGMPKERFSAEFPKEGPSILRIQQVVRGDSAAYFCASSPESSGGVNEQFFGPGTRLTVL.

This clone has just a few counts. The chain uses TRBV2 and TRBJ1-5; 7 nucleotides line up with TRBD1. V was clipped by 3 bases and J by 3 bases; unmatched bases: 5. This CDR3 is built from 15 residues. CDR1 is SNHLY and CDR2 is FYNNEI in the germline V gene. As DNA, the CDR3 is TGTGCCAGCAGTGATTCCGGGACAGACAATCAGCCCCAGCATTTT. Protein: CASSDSGTDNQPQHF.

The chain couples TRBV18 to TRBJ2-6; 7 bases map to TRBD1. The CDR3 contains 18 residues. With V trimmed by 1 base and J by 4 bases, 10 bases remained unmatched. The germline V gene encodes CDR1 KGHSH and CDR2 LQKENI. CDR3 in DNA: TGTGCCAGCTCACCACTAGGGGGCGCTCAGGGAGGGGCCAACGTCCTGACTTTC. It codes for CASSPLGGAQGGANVLTF.

The chain joins TRBV9 to TRBJ2-5, with TRBD1 identical over 9 bases. The V gene's germline CDR1 is SGDLS and CDR2 YYNGEE. The CDR3 totals 14 residues. Germline trimming cut 4 bases from V and 5 bases from J; bases unmatched to any gene: 6. The CDR3 spells CASSRTGVAETQYF. DNA for the CDR3: TGTGCCAGCAGCAGGACAGGGGTTGCGGAGACCCAGTACTTC.

V is TRBV29-1 and J is TRBJ2-7; tentative D call: TRBD1 (5 bases). The CDR3 length is 16 residues. CDR1 SQVTM and CDR2 ANQGSEA come from the germline V gene. Between the trimmed V and J ends, which lost 1 base and 1 base, there was a span of 17 bases. The CDR3 bases are TGCAGCGTTGAAGCCCCCAGGGCAGGCCCTTCCTACGAGCAGTACTTC. Protein product: CSVEAPRAGPSYEQYF.

The CDR3 loop is CATKEGGTEAFF. The CDR3 nucleotides read TGTGCCACTAAAGAGGGGGGCACTGAAGCTTTCTTT. The gene calls are TRBV27 and TRBJ1-1, with D possibly TRBD1 on 6 matching bases. Deletions cut 10 bases from V and 4 bases from J, with 13 bases between. Germline CDR1 MNHEY, CDR2 SMNVEV (reference sequence). CDR3 length: 12 residues.